The 8 T cell receptor beta chains given below trace back to one sample, sequenced in a study of OX40 agonist ivuxolimab in advanced cancers. Sequencing used immunoSEQ multiplex PCR; TCRdb keeps in-frame clones, though not all of them. The repertoire holds some 71,000 clones, with 70% to 90% as singletons. The material sequenced was CD4+ or CD8+ T cells sorted from blood, taken in a trial of the OX40 agonist ivuxolimab. Receptors were obtained from an adult with an advanced solid tumor such as melanoma, head and neck, liver or kidney cancer.

The chain combines TRBV9 with TRBJ1-5; D is perhaps TRBD1 (5 bases). The germline V gene encodes CDR1 SGDLS and CDR2 YYNGEE. The CDR3 spans 15 residues. Between the trimmed V and J ends, which lost 3 bases and 3 bases, there was a span of 13 bases. CDR3 coding DNA: TGTGCCAGCAGCGGCGGAGGGGCCAACAATCAGCCCCAGCATTTT. Translation: CASSGGGANNQPQHF.

The J gene is TRBJ1-5, the V gene TRBV18, with D tentatively TRBD1 (5 bases). Per the germline V gene, CDR1 is KGHSH and CDR2 is LQKENI. The V and J ends lost 0 bases and 7 bases respectively, with 16 bases between them. The CDR3 is 16 amino acids. CDR3 residues: CASSPPGGNPTQPQHF. The CDR3 coding sequence is TGTGCCAGCTCACCACCCGGGGGGAATCCCACCCAGCCCCAGCATTTT.

Concerning this clone itself: Other DNA sequences in the same sample also yield this CDR3. This rearrangement joins TRBV5-1 to TRBJ2-7, with unresolved D. Germline V gene lookup returns CDR1 SGHRS and CDR2 YFSETQ. This CDR3 has 12 amino acids. V shed 4 bases and J shed 6 bases, with 11 bases lying between them. The CDR3 sequence: CASSADRVEQYF. The CDR3 bases are TGCGCCAGCAGCGCCGATCGGGTCGAGCAGTACTTC.

The chain combines TRBV29-1 with TRBJ2-4; a possible D gene is TRBD1 (5 bases). The CDR3 is 12 residues long. Looked up from germline, CDR1 is SQVTM and CDR2 is ANQGSEA. V was trimmed by 8 bases and J by 6 bases, leaving 14 bases between them. The CDR3 DNA reads TGCAGCATAAGACAGTTGACAAACATTCAGTACTTC. Encoded protein: CSIRQLTNIQYF.

This clone was observed once. This chain's CDR3 is CASSAQGILNTGELFF. The DNA for the CDR3 is TGTGCCAGCAGTGCACAGGGAATCCTGAACACCGGGGAGCTGTTTTTT. The V gene is TRBV6-1, the J gene TRBJ2-2; perhaps TRBD1 as D (6 bases). The CDR3 consists of 16 residues. Trimming took 4 bases from V and 1 from J, leaving 13 bases between them. Germline CDR1 is MNHNS and CDR2 is SASEGT.

The chain employs TRBV23-1 and TRBJ1-2, with a tentative D call TRBD1 (6 bases). TRBV23-1 has ORF status, its function being uncertain. V lost 0 bases and J 5 bases, leaving 25 bases between the germline ends. There are 19 residues in the CDR3. The CDR3 sequence is CASSQSSGGDDDGGYGYTF. The CDR3 coding sequence is TGCGCCAGCAGTCAATCGTCCGGGGGCGATGATGATGGGGGTTATGGCTACACCTTC.

This clone was detected once. J is TRBJ2-7 and V is TRBV7-9, with D perhaps matching TRBD1 (6 bases). Germline V CDR1 and CDR2: SEHNR, FQNEAQ (reference sequence). The CDR3 contains 14 residues. V was pared by 5 bases and J by 4 bases, with 15 bases between. The CDR3 is CASSPGTRLYEQYF. The CDR3 coding sequence is TGTGCCAGCAGCCCCGGGACAAGGCTTTACGAGCAGTACTTC.

The chain combines TRBV6-5 with TRBJ1-2; D is ambiguous. The CDR3 loop spans 11 amino acids. V was cut by 4 bases and J by 4 bases, with 4 bases left in between. The germline gives CDR1 MNHEY, CDR2 SVGAGI. DNA of the CDR3: TGTGCCAGCAGTTCCCCCTATGGCTACACCTTC. Its protein is CASSSPYGYTF.